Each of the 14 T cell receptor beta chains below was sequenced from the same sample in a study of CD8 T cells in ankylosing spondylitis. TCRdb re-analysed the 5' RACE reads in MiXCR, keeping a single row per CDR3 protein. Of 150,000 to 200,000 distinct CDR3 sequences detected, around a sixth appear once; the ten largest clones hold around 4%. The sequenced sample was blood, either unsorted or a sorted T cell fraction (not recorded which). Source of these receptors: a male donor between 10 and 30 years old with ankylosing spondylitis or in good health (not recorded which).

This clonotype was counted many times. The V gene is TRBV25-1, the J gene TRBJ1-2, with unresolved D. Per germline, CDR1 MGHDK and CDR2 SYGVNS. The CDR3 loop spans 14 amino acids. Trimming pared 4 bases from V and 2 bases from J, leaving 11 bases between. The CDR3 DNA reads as TGTGCCAGCAGTGCCCGAGGAGAGAACTATGGCTACACCTTC. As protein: CASSARGENYGYTF.

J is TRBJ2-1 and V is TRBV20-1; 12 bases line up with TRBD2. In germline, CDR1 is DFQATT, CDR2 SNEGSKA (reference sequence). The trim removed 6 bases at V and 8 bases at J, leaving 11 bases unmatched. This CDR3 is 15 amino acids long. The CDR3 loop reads CSATQRGLAGYEQFF. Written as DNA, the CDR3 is TGCAGTGCCACGCAGCGCGGACTAGCGGGATATGAGCAGTTCTTC.

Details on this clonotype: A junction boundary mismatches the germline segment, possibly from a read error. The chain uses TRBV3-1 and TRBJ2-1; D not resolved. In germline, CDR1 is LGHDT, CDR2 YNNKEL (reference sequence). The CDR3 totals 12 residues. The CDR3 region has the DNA TGTGTCAGCAGCCAGGAACGGAATGAGCAGTTCTTC. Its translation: CVSSQERNEQFF.

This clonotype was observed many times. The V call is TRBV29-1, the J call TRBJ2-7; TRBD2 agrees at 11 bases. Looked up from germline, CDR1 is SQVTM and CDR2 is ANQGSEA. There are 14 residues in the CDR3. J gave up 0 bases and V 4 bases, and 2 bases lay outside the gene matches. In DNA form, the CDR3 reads TGCAGCGTTGCGACTAGCGGGAACTCCTACGAGCAGTACTTC. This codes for CSVATSGNSYEQYF.

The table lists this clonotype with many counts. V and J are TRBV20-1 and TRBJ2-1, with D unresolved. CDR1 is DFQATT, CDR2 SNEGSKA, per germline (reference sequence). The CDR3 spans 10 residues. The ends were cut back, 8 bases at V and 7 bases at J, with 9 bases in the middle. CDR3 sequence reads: CSKSRNEQFF. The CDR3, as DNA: TGCAGTAAATCCCGAAATGAGCAGTTCTTC.

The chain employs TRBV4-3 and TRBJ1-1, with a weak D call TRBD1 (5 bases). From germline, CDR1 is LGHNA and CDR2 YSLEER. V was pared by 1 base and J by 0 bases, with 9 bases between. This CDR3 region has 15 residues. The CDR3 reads CASSQVGVMNTEAFF. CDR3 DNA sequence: TGCGCCAGCAGCCAAGTGGGGGTCATGAACACTGAAGCTTTCTTT.

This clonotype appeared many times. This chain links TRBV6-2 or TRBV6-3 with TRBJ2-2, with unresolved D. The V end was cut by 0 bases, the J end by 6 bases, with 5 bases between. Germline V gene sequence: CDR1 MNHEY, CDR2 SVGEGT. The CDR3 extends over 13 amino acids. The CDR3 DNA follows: TGTGCCAGCAGTTACTCGGTATCCGGGGAGCTGTTTTTT. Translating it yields CASSYSVSGELFF.

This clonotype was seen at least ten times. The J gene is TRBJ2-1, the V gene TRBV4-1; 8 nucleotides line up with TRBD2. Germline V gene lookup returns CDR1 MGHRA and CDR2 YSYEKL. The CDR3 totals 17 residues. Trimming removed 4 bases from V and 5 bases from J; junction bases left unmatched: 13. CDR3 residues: CASSLGAASGSHNEQFF. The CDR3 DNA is TGCGCCAGCAGCCTGGGGGCGGCCAGCGGGAGCCACAATGAGCAGTTCTTC.

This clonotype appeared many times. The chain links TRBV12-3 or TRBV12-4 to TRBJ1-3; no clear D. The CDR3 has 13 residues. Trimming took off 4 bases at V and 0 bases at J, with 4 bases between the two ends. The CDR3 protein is CASSSASGNTIYF. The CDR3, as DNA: TGTGCCAGCAGTTCAGCCTCTGGAAACACCATATATTTT.

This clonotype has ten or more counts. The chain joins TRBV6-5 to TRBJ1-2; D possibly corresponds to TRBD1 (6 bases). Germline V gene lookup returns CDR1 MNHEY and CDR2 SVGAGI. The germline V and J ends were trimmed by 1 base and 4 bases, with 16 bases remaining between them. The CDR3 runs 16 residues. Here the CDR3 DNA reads TGTGCCAGCAGTTACTTCGGGGGGGCGCAGAGCTATGGCTACACCTTC. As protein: CASSYFGGAQSYGYTF.

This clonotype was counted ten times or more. This chain's CDR3 is CASVRGGPVNEQFF. In DNA, the CDR3 is TGTGCCAGTGTCCGGGGTGGGCCCGTGAATGAGCAGTTCTTC. The V and J genes are TRBV12-3 or TRBV12-4 and TRBJ2-1, with D possibly being TRBD2 (5 bases). The CDR3 spans 14 residues. Deletions cut 9 bases from V and 7 bases from J, with 19 bases between.

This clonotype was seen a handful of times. CDR3 DNA: TGTGCCAGCAGCCCCACTTCAACCGGGGAGCTGTTTTTT. It codes for CASSPTSTGELFF. The J gene is TRBJ2-2, the V gene TRBV13, with D unresolved. The germline V and J ends were trimmed by 5 bases and 5 bases, with 9 bases remaining between them. Germline values: CDR1 PRHDT, CDR2 FYEKMQ (reference sequence). This CDR3 is 13 amino acids long.

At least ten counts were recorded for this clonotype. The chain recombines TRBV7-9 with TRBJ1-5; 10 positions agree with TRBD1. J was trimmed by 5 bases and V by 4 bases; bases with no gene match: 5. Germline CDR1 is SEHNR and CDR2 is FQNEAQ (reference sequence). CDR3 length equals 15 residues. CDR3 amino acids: CASSSTGGRDQPQHF. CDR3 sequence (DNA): TGTGCCAGCAGCTCGACAGGGGGCAGGGATCAGCCCCAGCATTTT.

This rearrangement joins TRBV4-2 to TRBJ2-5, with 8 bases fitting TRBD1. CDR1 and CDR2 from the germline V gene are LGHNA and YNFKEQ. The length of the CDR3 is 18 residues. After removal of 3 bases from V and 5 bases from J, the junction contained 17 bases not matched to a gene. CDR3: CASSQGTGSYGFKETQYF. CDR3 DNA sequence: TGTGCCAGCAGCCAGGGGACAGGATCATATGGGTTCAAGGAGACCCAGTACTTC.